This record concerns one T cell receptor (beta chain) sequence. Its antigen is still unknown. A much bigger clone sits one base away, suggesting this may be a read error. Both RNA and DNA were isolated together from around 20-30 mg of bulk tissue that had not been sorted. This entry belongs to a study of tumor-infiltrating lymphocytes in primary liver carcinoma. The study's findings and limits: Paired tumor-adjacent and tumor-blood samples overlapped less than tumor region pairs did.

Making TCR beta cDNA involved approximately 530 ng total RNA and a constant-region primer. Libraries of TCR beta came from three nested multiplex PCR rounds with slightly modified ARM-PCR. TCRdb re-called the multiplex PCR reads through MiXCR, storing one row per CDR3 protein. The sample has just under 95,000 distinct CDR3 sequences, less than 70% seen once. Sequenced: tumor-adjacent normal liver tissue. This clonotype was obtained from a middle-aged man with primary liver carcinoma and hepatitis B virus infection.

CDR3 amino acids: CANSFGQGVTGELFF. The CDR3 DNA reads as TGTGCCAACAGTTTTGGACAGGGGGTCACCGGGGAGCTGTTTTTT. The rearrangement joins TRBV6-2 or TRBV6-3 to TRBJ2-2, with 10 nucleotides matching TRBD1. The CDR3 contains 15 residues. CDR1 is MNHEY and CDR2 is SVGEGT in the germline V gene.